Listed below are T cell receptor beta chains from one sample, sequenced in a study of T cells after yellow fever vaccination. TCRdb reanalysed the 5' RACE reads using MiXCR and keeps one entry per CDR3 protein. The data show under 300,000 distinct CDR3 sequences, less than 9% seen once. Sample: CD4+ T cells sorted from PBMCs, taken 15 days after the yellow fever booster vaccination. The receptors shown here come from a man aged 25-45 years who received the YFV17D yellow fever vaccine. Each CDR3 is given with its conserved first and last residue. A D gene is named only where the DNA matches it firmly. Where a row states a size, it is once, few, many or the class of an expanded clone; other rows omit it.

J | V | D | size | CDR3 | DNA
TRBJ2-1 | TRBV29-1 | NA | few | CSVRVSYNEQFF | TGCAGCGTCAGGGTCTCCTACAATGAGCAGTTCTTC
TRBJ2-6 | TRBV27 | NA | NA | CASSLRPGSGANVLTF | TGTGCCAGCAGTTTAAGGCCCGGCTCTGGGGCCAACGTCCTGACTTTC
TRBJ2-1 | TRBV11-2 | NA | few | CASSSNRLTGNEQFF | TGTGCCAGCAGCTCAAACCGATTGACGGGTAATGAGCAGTTCTTC
TRBJ2-1 | TRBV29-1 | TRBD2 | NA | CSVLEAPVMTSDEQFF | TGCAGCGTTTTAGAAGCCCCGGTCATGACTAGCGATGAGCAGTTCTTC
TRBJ1-5 | TRBV6-5 | NA | many | CASSPTYSNQPQHF | TGTGCCAGCAGTCCCACCTATAGCAATCAGCCCCAGCATTTT
TRBJ2-3 | TRBV6-2/TRBV6-3 | TRBD2 | many | CASSYPQRKSSGSLTDTQYF | TGTGCCAGCAGTTACCCCCAGCGGAAGAGTAGCGGGAGTTTGACAGATACGCAGTATTTT
TRBJ1-4 | TRBV18 | TRBD1 | NA | CAGRDRGSEKLFF | TGTGCCGGACGGGACAGGGGGTCCGAAAAACTGTTTTTT
TRBJ2-1 | TRBV6-1 | TRBD2 | many | CASSTGTSGINEQFF | TGTGCCAGCAGTACCGGGACTAGCGGGATCAATGAGCAGTTCTTC
TRBJ2-3 | TRBV29-1 | NA | many | CSTALGLSTDTQYF | TGCAGTACAGCATTAGGGTTAAGCACAGATACGCAGTATTTT
TRBJ2-3 | TRBV19 | NA | NA | CASSIQYPAGDTQYF | TGTGCCAGTAGTATCCAGTACCCGGCCGGCGATACGCAGTATTTT
TRBJ2-6 | TRBV20-1 | NA | few | CSARPPGANVLTF | TGCAGTGCTAGGCCTCCTGGGGCCAACGTCCTGACTTTC
TRBJ2-7 | TRBV7-2 | TRBD2 | few | CASSLVASGSTYEQYF | TGTGCCAGCAGCTTAGTGGCTAGCGGTTCTACCTACGAGCAGTACTTC
TRBJ2-1 | TRBV20-1 | TRBD2 | few | CSATAGSRGNEQFF | TGCAGTGCGACAGCGGGAAGCCGGGGCAATGAGCAGTTCTTC
TRBJ2-2 | TRBV11-3 | TRBD1 | NA | CASSRGQGANTGELFF | TGTGCCAGCAGCCGCGGACAGGGAGCGAACACCGGGGAGCTGTTTTTT
TRBJ2-1 | TRBV5-1 | NA | NA | CASSLTASAYNEQFF | TGCGCCAGCAGCTTGACAGCTAGCGCGTACAATGAGCAGTTCTTC
TRBJ2-1 | TRBV6-2/TRBV6-3 | TRBD1 | few | CASTPSGGAYNEQFF | TGTGCCAGCACTCCCTCAGGGGGCGCTTACAATGAGCAGTTCTTC
TRBJ2-7 | TRBV28 | TRBD2 | few | CASSFSPGLAGGLAYEQYF | TGTGCCAGCAGTTTTAGTCCGGGACTAGCGGGAGGCCTAGCCTACGAGCAGTACTTC
TRBJ1-2 | TRBV5-1 | NA | many | CASSLGGAGRSYGYTF | TGCGCCAGCAGCTTGGGGGGGGCCGGACGATCCTATGGCTACACCTTC
TRBJ2-6 | TRBV5-4 | NA | NA | CASSLQDANVLTF | TGTGCCAGCAGCTTGCAAGACGCCAACGTCCTGACTTTC
TRBJ2-5 | TRBV20-1 | NA | many | CSASVGLGTQETQYF | TGCAGTGCTAGTGTGGGGCTTGGAACACAAGAGACCCAGTACTTC
TRBJ2-2 | TRBV2 | NA | many | CASSGQSTGELFF | TGTGCCAGCAGTGGACAGTCCACCGGGGAGCTGTTTTTT
TRBJ2-7 | TRBV6-1 | NA | NA | CASSELDPKGDEQYF | TGTGCCAGCAGTGAACTAGATCCCAAGGGGGACGAGCAGTACTTC
TRBJ2-6 | TRBV10-3 | NA | NA | CAISESRRSGANVLTF | TGTGCCATCAGTGAGTCGAGACGTTCTGGGGCCAACGTCCTGACTTTC
TRBJ2-1 | TRBV24-1 | TRBD2 | few | CATSDFRAGEVNEQFF | TGTGCCACCAGTGATTTCCGAGCGGGAGAAGTCAATGAGCAGTTCTTC
TRBJ2-5 | TRBV3-1 | NA | NA | CASTQQELQETQYF | TGTGCCTCCACCCAACAGGAATTACAAGAGACCCAGTACTTC
TRBJ2-5 | TRBV10-3 | TRBD2 | many | CASSGVGETQYF | TGTGCCAGTAGCGGGGTGGGAGAGACCCAGTACTTC
TRBJ2-3 | TRBV21-1 | NA | few | CASSRNPRRDTQYF | TGTGCCAGCAGCAGAAACCCCCGGCGAGATACGCAGTATTTT
TRBJ2-3 | TRBV7-9 | TRBD2 | NA | CASSLNVAGSTDTQYF | TGTGCCAGCAGCTTAAATGTAGCGGGAAGCACAGATACGCAGTATTTT
TRBJ2-3 | TRBV20-1 | TRBD2 | many | CSARDGGGDTQYF | TGCAGTGCTAGAGATGGGGGGGGGGATACGCAGTATTTT
TRBJ2-1 | TRBV20-1 | NA | many | CSAFPGFNEQFF | TGCAGTGCATTCCCAGGGTTCAATGAGCAGTTCTTC
TRBJ1-6 | TRBV12-3/TRBV12-4 | NA | few | CASAELVQGPLHF | TGTGCCAGCGCAGAGCTCGTTCAGGGACCCCTCCACTTT
TRBJ2-7 | TRBV9 | TRBD2 | few | CASSRPGLGSHEQYF | TGTGCCAGCAGCAGACCGGGACTAGGATCCCACGAGCAGTACTTC
TRBJ2-1 | TRBV7-2 | NA | NA | CASSQILGGEQFF | TGTGCCAGCAGCCAGATACTAGGCGGTGAGCAGTTCTTC
TRBJ2-1 | TRBV18 | TRBD2 | few | CASSPPTSTHNEQFF | TGTGCCAGCTCACCCCCGACTAGCACTCACAATGAGCAGTTCTTC
TRBJ2-7 | TRBV7-2 | TRBD2 | few | CASSFRAGTTYEQYF | TGTGCCAGCAGCTTCCGGGCTGGGACTACCTACGAGCAGTACTTC
TRBJ2-1 | TRBV7-6 | NA | few | CASSLERSEQFF | TGTGCCAGCAGCTTAGAAAGGTCTGAGCAGTTCTTC
TRBJ2-3 | TRBV5-1 | TRBD2 | NA | CASSSALAGTDTQYF | TGCGCCAGCAGCTCGGCACTAGCGGGCACAGATACGCAGTATTTT
TRBJ2-1 | TRBV12-3/TRBV12-4 | NA | NA | CASSGGGISYNEQFF | TGTGCCAGCAGCGGTGGCGGCATCTCCTACAATGAGCAGTTCTTC
TRBJ2-1 | TRBV21-1 | NA | NA | CASSPRETSGYYNEQFF | TGTGCCAGCAGCCCCCGGGAGACTAGCGGATATTACAATGAGCAGTTCTTC
TRBJ2-7 | TRBV7-6 | NA | few | CASSLFGPRQPYEQYF | TGTGCCAGCAGCTTATTTGGACCTCGACAGCCCTACGAGCAGTACTTC
TRBJ2-3 | TRBV7-9 | TRBD2 | many | CASSSTSGRAFDTQYF | TGTGCCAGCAGCTCGACTAGCGGGAGGGCCTTTGATACGCAGTATTTT
TRBJ2-7 | TRBV20-1 | TRBD1 | NA | CSARTGAHYEQYF | TGCAGTGCCAGGACAGGGGCTCACTACGAGCAGTACTTC
TRBJ2-2 | TRBV29-1 | TRBD2 | few | CSVRPRLAGVGELFF | TGCAGCGTTCGGCCCCGGCTAGCGGGAGTAGGGGAGCTGTTTTTT
TRBJ1-4 | TRBV7-2 | NA | few | CASSLGGLEKLFF | TGTGCCAGCAGCTTGGGAGGGCTTGAAAAACTGTTTTTT
TRBJ2-7 | TRBV5-6 | NA | NA | CASSSRSRSEQYF | TGTGCCAGCAGCTCCCGCTCCCGGAGCGAGCAGTACTTC
TRBJ2-1 | TRBV7-2 | NA | many | CASSDLGGYNEQFF | TGTGCCAGCAGCGACCTAGGGGGGTATAATGAGCAGTTCTTC
TRBJ2-3 | TRBV3-1 | NA | many | CASSQQGQDTQYF | TGTGCCAGCAGCCAGCAGGGTCAAGATACGCAGTATTTT
TRBJ2-1 | TRBV15 | TRBD2 | NA | CATSNRTSGSLAQFF | TGTGCCACCAGCAATAGGACTAGCGGGAGTTTGGCGCAGTTCTTC
TRBJ2-7 | TRBV20-1 | TRBD2 | NA | CSAPPRTSGSRIDEQYF | TGCAGTGCTCCTCCCCGGACTAGCGGGAGTAGGATCGACGAGCAGTACTTC
TRBJ2-5 | TRBV3-1 | NA | NA | CASSLRDAGETQYF | TGTGCCAGCAGCCTTAGGGACGCCGGGGAGACCCAGTACTTC
TRBJ2-1 | TRBV20-1 | TRBD2 | NA | CRTRGGRVNEQFF | TGCAGGACCCGTGGCGGGAGGGTCAATGAGCAGTTCTTC
TRBJ2-4 | TRBV20-1 | NA | NA | CSAHQEYLAKNIQYF | TGCAGTGCCCATCAGGAGTATTTAGCCAAAAACATTCAGTACTTC
TRBJ2-7 | TRBV12-3/TRBV12-4 | TRBD2 | few | CASSFLTQTSGAYEQYF | TGTGCCAGCAGTTTTCTGACCCAGACTAGCGGGGCCTACGAGCAGTACTTC
TRBJ2-3 | TRBV5-6 | NA | NA | CASSLAPFLGSTDTQYF | TGTGCCAGCAGCTTGGCACCGTTTCTAGGGTCCACAGATACGCAGTATTTT